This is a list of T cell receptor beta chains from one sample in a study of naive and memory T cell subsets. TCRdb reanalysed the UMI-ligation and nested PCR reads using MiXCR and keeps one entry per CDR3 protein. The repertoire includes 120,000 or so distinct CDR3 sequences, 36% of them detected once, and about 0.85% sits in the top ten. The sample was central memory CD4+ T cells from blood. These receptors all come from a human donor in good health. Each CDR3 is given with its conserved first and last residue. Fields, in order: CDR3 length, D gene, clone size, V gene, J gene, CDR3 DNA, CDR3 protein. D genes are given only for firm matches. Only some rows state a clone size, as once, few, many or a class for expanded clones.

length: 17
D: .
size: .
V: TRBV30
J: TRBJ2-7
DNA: TGTGCCTGGAGTGTACCCCTCGGACAGCCAGCACCTTACGAGCAGTACTTC
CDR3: CAWSVPLGQPAPYEQYF

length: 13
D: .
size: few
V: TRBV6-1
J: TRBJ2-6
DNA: TGTGCCACAGTCAGGGCTGGGGCCAACGTCCTGACTTTC
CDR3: CATVRAGANVLTF

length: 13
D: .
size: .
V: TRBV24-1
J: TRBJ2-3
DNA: TGTGCCACCAGTGATTCCGGAAGGAGATTGCAGTATTTT
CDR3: CATSDSGRRLQYF

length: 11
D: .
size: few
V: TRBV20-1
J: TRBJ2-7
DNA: TGCAGTGCTAGTCATCCGGGCGGGCAGTACTTC
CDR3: CSASHPGGQYF

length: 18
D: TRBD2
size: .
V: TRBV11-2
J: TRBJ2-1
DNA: TGTGCCAGCAGCTTATCCCGGACTAGCGGAAGCTCCTACAATGAGCAGTTCTTC
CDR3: CASSLSRTSGSSYNEQFF

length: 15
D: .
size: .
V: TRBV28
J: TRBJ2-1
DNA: TGTGCCAGCGTCCGCGGAGGGGGACTTCATTGGGAGCAGTTCTTC
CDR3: CASVRGGGLHWEQFF

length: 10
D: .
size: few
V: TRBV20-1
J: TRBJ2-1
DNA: TGCAGTGCCCGTTCTCGGGAGCAGTTCTTC
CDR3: CSARSREQFF

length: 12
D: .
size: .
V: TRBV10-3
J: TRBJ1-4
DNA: TGTGCCATCAGTGTCAGGGGTGAAAAACTGTTTTTT
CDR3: CAISVRGEKLFF

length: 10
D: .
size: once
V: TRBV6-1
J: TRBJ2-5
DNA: TGTGCCAGCAGTGAAGAGACCCAGTACTTC
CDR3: CASSEETQYF

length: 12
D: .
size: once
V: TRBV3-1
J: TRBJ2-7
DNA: TGTGCCAGCACCGGCGTAGTGGGCGAGCAGTACTTC
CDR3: CASTGVVGEQYF

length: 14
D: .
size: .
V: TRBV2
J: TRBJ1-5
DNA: TGTGCCAGCATGGAAGGACTCGCAGGGCAGCCCCAGCATTTT
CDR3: CASMEGLAGQPQHF

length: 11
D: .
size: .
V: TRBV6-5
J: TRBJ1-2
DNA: TGTGCCAGCAGGGACGGGGGTGGCTACACCTTC
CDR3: CASRDGGGYTF

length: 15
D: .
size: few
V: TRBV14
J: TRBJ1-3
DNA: TGTGCCAGCAGCCGCCTATTCTGGGCCGGAAACACCATATATTTT
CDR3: CASSRLFWAGNTIYF

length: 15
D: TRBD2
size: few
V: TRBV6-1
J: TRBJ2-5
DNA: TGTGCCAGCAGCTATAGCGGGAATAAACAAGAGACCCAGTACTTC
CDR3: CASSYSGNKQETQYF

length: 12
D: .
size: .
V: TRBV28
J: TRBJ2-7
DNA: TGTGCCAGCAGTTCCTTAGGGCGCGAGCAGTACTTC
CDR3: CASSSLGREQYF

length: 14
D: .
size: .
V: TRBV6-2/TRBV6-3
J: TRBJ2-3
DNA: TGTGCCAGCAGCGTTTCGGCGGGCACAGATACGCAGTATTTT
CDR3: CASSVSAGTDTQYF

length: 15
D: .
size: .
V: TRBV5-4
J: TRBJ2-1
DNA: TGTGCCAGCAGCTTCGATGTGGGAGTAAGGAATGAGCAGTTCTTC
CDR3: CASSFDVGVRNEQFF

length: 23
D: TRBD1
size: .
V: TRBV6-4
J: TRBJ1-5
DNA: TGTGCCAGCAGCCTCAACGTCCCGGGACAGGGTTTGATTAAGAGATATAGCAATCAGCCCCAGCATTTT
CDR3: CASSLNVPGQGLIKRYSNQPQHF

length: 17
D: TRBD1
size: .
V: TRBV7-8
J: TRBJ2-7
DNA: TGTGCCAGCAGCCGTTCTACATCGACAGGGGGCATCTACGAGCAGTACTTC
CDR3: CASSRSTSTGGIYEQYF

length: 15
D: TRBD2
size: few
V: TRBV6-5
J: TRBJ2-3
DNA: TGTGCCAGCAGTTACGGACGGGAGGGCCCATATACGCAGTATTTT
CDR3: CASSYGREGPYTQYF

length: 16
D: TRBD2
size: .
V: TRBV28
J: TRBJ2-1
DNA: TGTGCCTCCAAACCCTCCAGCGGGAGGGCCTACAATGAGCAGTTCTTC
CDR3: CASKPSSGRAYNEQFF

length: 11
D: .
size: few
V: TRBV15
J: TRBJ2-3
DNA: TGTGCCACCAGCCCCGGGATCTCGCAGTATTTT
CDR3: CATSPGISQYF

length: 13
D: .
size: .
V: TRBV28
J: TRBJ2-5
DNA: TGTGCCAGCAGTCCTGTCCCCTCCGAGACCCAGTACTTC
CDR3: CASSPVPSETQYF

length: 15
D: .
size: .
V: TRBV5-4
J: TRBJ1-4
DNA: TGTGCCAGCAGCTTGGGGCAGGCAACTAATGAAAAACTGTTTTTT
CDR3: CASSLGQATNEKLFF